One TCR beta chain is described in this entry. This clone's antigen is unknown. There are no base qualities to consult, and no much larger clone falls within one base. On a MiSeq, deep resolution sequencing aimed for a depth between 1 in 1 million and 1 in 200,000 T cells, with each clonotype covered 10x on average. TCR beta libraries were generated with the immunoSEQ hsTCRB Kit. The original methods were these. ImmunoSEQ Data Assistant and ImmunoSEQ Analyzer were used for data analysis, and V, D and J genes were assigned according to IMGT definitions. Clonality, which ranges from 0 to 1, was calculated by subtracting the normalized Shannon entropy of productive rearrangement frequencies from one. Public clonotype analysis was restricted to overrepresented clonotypes comprising at least 0.05% of each patient's repertoire. Some twelve age-matched healthy donor repertoires from immuneACCESS were used as controls for clonality. This immuneACCESS table, as held by TCRdb, lists in-frame sequences with V and J called but not all clones. Of the missing ones, under half trace to an unresolved V gene in checked studies; the others have no known cause. V, J and clone size reflect that table, while D and trimming were determined from the DNA. This sample lists 200,000 to 250,000 clones; 79% were detected once. The ten largest clones take up about an eighth of the sample.

This sample stems from a study of cytotoxic CD8 clonotypes in ibrutinib-treated CLL (dated by TCRdb to the early 2020s). A note on the overall study: The cohort included more than 14 treatment-naive and some twelve relapsed/refractory patients; some 18 were IGHV unmutated. Partial responses were observed in about 25 patients and complete responses in 2; after a median follow-up of around 68 months, remission was maintained in about 15 patients and progression was observed in approximately twelve. Response samples were taken after a median of approximately eleven months on treatment, ranging from roughly 6 to 36 months. An average of 255,043 productive templates and 94,082 productive rearrangements was obtained per sample. Longitudinal samples were available for about 30% of the 86 trial participants. Cryopreserved peripheral blood mononuclear cells were obtained before treatment, at response, and at either sustained remission or disease progression. All remission and progressive disease samples were collected while patients were still receiving ibrutinib. General study outcomes and caveats: Sampling times were not matched between sustained-remission and progressing patients, and lymph node repertoires were not studied. An increase in clonality was observed at ibrutinib response, with clonality remaining stable during sustained remission and falling back toward baseline at progression. Public clonotypes were rare and either shrank or stayed stable during treatment, and the rise in clonality at ibrutinib response reflected expansion of private clonotypes. At baseline, clonality was higher than in age-matched healthy donors and showed a strong correlation with circulating CD8+ T-cell counts.

Taken with the paper, the label for time point translates to: approximately eleven months on ibrutinib. Approximately 2 micrograms of genomic DNA were extracted from cryopreserved PBMCs for TCR beta library preparation. Longitudinal blood samples from CLL patients receiving ibrutinib monotherapy were subjected to high-throughput TCR beta sequencing. Patients were enrolled in a phase 2 open-label single-center ibrutinib monotherapy trial. The CDR3 numbers 13 residues from cysteine through phenylalanine. The retained sequence is limited to the CDR3, 39 bases, with the frame set at the first base. Reading the germline V gene gives CDR1 SGHAT and CDR2 FQNNGV. The germline ends are 12 bases apart after V is trimmed by 0 bases and J by 12 bases.

Sequencing used PBMCs, obtained after 12 months of ibrutinib treatment. This receptor chain uses TRBV11-2 and TRBJ2-1; the D gene is possibly TRBD2, with 5 bases matching. The TCR sequence derives from a human donor with chronic lymphocytic leukemia. At the DNA level, the sequence is TGTGCCAGCAGCTTAGATGAGGGCCCCTCGCAGTTCTTC. This gives the protein CASSLDEGPSQFF. The CDR3, completed at both ends by the reference TRBV11-2 and TRBJ2-1 genes, gives the full variable domain EAGVAQSPRYKIIEKRQSVAFWCNPISGHATLYWYQQILGQGPKLLIQFQNNGVVDDSQLPKDRFSAERLKGVDSTLKIQPAKLEDSAVYLCASSLDEGPSQFFGPGTRLTVL.